What follows are 30 T cell receptor beta chains derived from one specimen sequenced in a study of blood T cell repertoires in COVID-19. The data were produced by immunoSEQ multiplex PCR, yet TCRdb's version contains in-frame clones alone and is incomplete. The sample includes about 320,000 clones, around 90% of them seen just once. The specimen sequenced was PBMCs or T cells enriched from blood (not recorded which). The source is a man in his fifties or sixties who had recovered from COVID-19.

The chain carries TRBV18 and TRBJ1-1, with 9 bases that match TRBD1. V shed 3 bases, J shed 1 base, and the junction held 3 bases outside the gene matches. CDR1 and CDR2 (germline): KGHSH, LQKENI. The CDR3 runs to 15 residues. The CDR3 bases are TGTGCCAGCTCACCTACGACAGGGGGGAACACTGAAGCTTTCTTT. Protein product: CASSPTTGGNTEAFF.

J is TRBJ2-1 and V is TRBV4-1; no clear D. This CDR3 has 18 amino acids. CDR1 is MGHRA, CDR2 YSYEKL, per germline. V was trimmed by 0 bases and J by 8 bases, leaving 23 bases between them. This chain's CDR3 is CASSQDTPQRPVVYEQFF. The CDR3, as DNA: TGCGCCAGCAGCCAAGATACCCCTCAGCGACCCGTGGTCTATGAGCAGTTCTTC.

The chain recombines TRBV9 with TRBJ1-6; D may be TRBD1 (5 bases). Germline CDR1 and CDR2: SGDLS and YYNGEE. The V and J ends lost 0 bases and 10 bases respectively, with 14 bases between them. The CDR3 totals 15 residues. Written as DNA, the CDR3 is TGTGCCAGCAGCGTAGCTACTGGGGGAGGGTCACCCCTCCACTTT. The encoded protein is CASSVATGGGSPLHF.

The rearrangement joins TRBV5-8 to TRBJ1-5; TRBD1 is a possible D gene (5 bases). Germline assignment: CDR1 SGHTS and CDR2 YDEGEE. V lost 1 base, J lost 4 bases, and 15 bases lay in between. The CDR3 is 16 amino acids. The CDR3: CASSLIGDWGNQPQHF. CDR3 sequence (DNA): TGTGCCAGCAGCTTGATAGGGGATTGGGGAAATCAGCCCCAGCATTTT.

This chain's CDR3 is CASSSSAGRTVRYF. The CDR3 DNA is TGTGCCAGCAGCTCCTCAGCGGGCAGAACAGTTAGGTACTTC. The genes are TRBV7-2 and TRBJ2-7; D is perhaps TRBD2 (6 bases). CDR3 length equals 14 residues. Germline V gives CDR1 SGHTA, CDR2 FQGNSA. V lost 4 bases to trimming and J lost 12 bases, with 22 bases between them.

The chain uses TRBV27 and TRBJ2-1, with 8 positions matching TRBD2. The trim removed 2 bases at V and 4 bases at J, leaving 16 bases unmatched. The length of the CDR3 is 19 residues. The germline CDR1 and CDR2 sequences are MNHEY and SMNVEV (reference sequence). CDR3 protein: CASSLKRDPRGGWYNEQFF. CDR3 in DNA: TGTGCCAGCAGTTTAAAGCGAGACCCCCGGGGGGGGTGGTACAATGAGCAGTTCTTC.

The chain uses TRBV4-1 and TRBJ1-6; TRBD1 might be the D (6 bases). This CDR3 has 18 amino acids. Germline V gene lookup returns CDR1 MGHRA and CDR2 YSYEKL. V lost 1 base and J 2 bases, leaving 15 bases between the germline ends. The CDR3 DNA sequence: TGCGCCAGCAGCCAAGCTCGCGGGGGCATTACCTATAATTCACCCCTCCACTTT. Translation: CASSQARGGITYNSPLHF.

The genes are TRBV5-6 and TRBJ1-2; possibly TRBD1 for D (6 bases). With 5 bases removed from V and 4 bases from J, the gap between germline ends came to 21 bases. Germline CDR1 is SGHDT and CDR2 is YYEEEE. This CDR3 has 16 amino acids. CDR3 nucleotides: TGTGCCAGCAGTTTTTACAGACAAGGACAGATCTATGGCTACACCTTC. Its translation: CASSFYRQGQIYGYTF.

The chain combines TRBV6-2 or TRBV6-3 with TRBJ2-5, with 10 bases matching TRBD2. Unmatched junction bases numbered 8, after V lost 2 bases and J lost 2 bases. CDR1 and CDR2 (germline): MNHEY, SVGEGT. CDR3 size: 17 residues. In DNA form, the CDR3 reads TGTGCCAGCAGTTACAATCGACTAGCGGGCCAACAAGAGACCCAGTACTTC. Amino acid sequence: CASSYNRLAGQQETQYF.

The gene calls are TRBV5-1 and TRBJ1-4, with 9 bases lining up with TRBD1. CDR3 length: 17 amino acids. V was pared by 4 bases and J by 6 bases, with 13 bases of the junction left unmatched. Germline CDR1 reads SGHRS; CDR2 reads YFSETQ. CDR3 amino acids: CASSPTGQGLRDEKLFF. The CDR3 nucleotides read TGCGCCAGCAGCCCCACAGGACAGGGGCTTAGAGATGAAAAACTGTTTTTT. The full variable domain, its missing parts supplied by reference TRBV5-1 and TRBJ1-4, is KAGVTQTPRYLIKTRGQQVTLSCSPISGHRSVSWYQQTPGQGLQFLFEYFSETQRNKGNFPGRFSGRQFSNSRSEMNVSTLELGDSALYLCASSPTGQGLRDEKLFFGSGTQLSVL.

The V and J genes are TRBV10-3 and TRBJ1-1; D perhaps matches TRBD1 (6 bases). Trimming cost V 0 bases and J 5 bases, with 16 bases left between them. CDR1 is ENHRY, CDR2 SYGVKD, per germline. The CDR3 has 16 residues. The CDR3 protein is CAISESSEGQGTEAFF. CDR3 sequence (DNA): TGTGCCATCAGTGAGTCAAGTGAGGGGCAGGGGACTGAAGCTTTCTTT.

V usage is TRBV5-4 and J usage is TRBJ1-2, with D possibly being TRBD1 (6 bases). The V gene lost 3 bases and the J gene lost 1 base, with 13 bases spanning the gap. Germline CDR1 SGHNT, CDR2 YYREEE (reference sequence). The CDR3 loop spans 15 amino acids. The CDR3 DNA follows: TGTGCCAGCAGCTCGCAGGGGTCCCATAACTATGGCTACACCTTC. This gives the protein CASSSQGSHNYGYTF.

This rearrangement joins TRBV9 to TRBJ2-5, with 10 bases aligning to TRBD2. This CDR3 has 13 amino acids. Germline CDR1 reads SGDLS; CDR2 reads YYNGEE. Losses at the gene ends were 0 bases for V and 7 bases for J; bases not matched to a gene: 0. This chain's CDR3 is CASSVGTSGTQYF. CDR3 bases: TGTGCCAGCAGCGTAGGGACTAGCGGGACCCAGTACTTC.

This chain connects TRBV7-9 to TRBJ2-7; D ambiguous. CDR1 and CDR2 from the germline V gene are SEHNR and FQNEAQ (reference sequence). The ends were cut back, 5 bases at V and 4 bases at J, with 15 bases in the middle. This CDR3 has 14 residues. This CDR3 reads CASSPYSPNYEQYF. CDR3 coding DNA: TGTGCCAGCAGCCCCTACTCGCCAAATTACGAGCAGTACTTC.

The chain carries TRBV7-8 and TRBJ1-1; TRBD1 aligns across 7 bases. The CDR3 is 15 residues long. With V trimmed by 5 bases and J by 1 base, 7 bases remained unmatched. In germline, CDR1 is SGHVS, CDR2 FQNEAQ. The CDR3 here is CASSVPGQQNTEAFF. CDR3 nucleotides: TGTGCCAGCAGCGTACCGGGACAGCAGAACACTGAAGCTTTCTTT.

CDR3 amino acids: CASSPRDRQYNEQFF. The CDR3 DNA is TGTGCCAGCAGCCCTCGGGACAGACAATACAATGAGCAGTTCTTC. The V call is TRBV9, the J call TRBJ2-1; 7 bases map to TRBD1. V was clipped by 4 bases and J by 4 bases; unmatched bases: 8. The germline gives CDR1 SGDLS, CDR2 YYNGEE. This CDR3 is 15 amino acids long.

The chain employs TRBV29-1 and TRBJ2-3; 8 bases align to TRBD2. V lost 4 bases and J lost 0; bases outside the gene matches: 3. CDR1 is SQVTM and CDR2 is ANQGSEA in the germline V gene. The CDR3 consists of 14 residues. CDR3 sequence reads: CSVGLAPSTDTQYF. CDR3 coding DNA: TGCAGCGTTGGACTAGCGCCTAGCACAGATACGCAGTATTTT.

The rearrangement links TRBV9 to TRBJ1-1; D is unresolved. The V gene lost 4 bases and the J gene lost 0 bases, with 13 bases spanning the gap. The germline gives CDR1 SGDLS, CDR2 YYNGEE. This CDR3 spans 15 amino acids. This chain's CDR3 is CASSTTTRMNTEAFF. The CDR3 nucleotides read TGTGCCAGCAGCACTACAACTCGGATGAACACTGAAGCTTTCTTT.

The chain joins TRBV4-2 to TRBJ2-4, with TRBD2 matching 7 bases. CDR1 and CDR2 (germline): LGHNA, YNFKEQ. The CDR3 extends over 18 amino acids. Unmatched junction bases numbered 12, after V lost 4 bases and J lost 0 bases. CDR3 coding DNA: TGTGCCAGCAGCCCCCTAGCGGCAAGGGAGCTAGCCAAAAACATTCAGTACTTC. Its translation is CASSPLAARELAKNIQYF.

The chain combines TRBV11-3 with TRBJ1-2; D is uncertain. The germline V gene encodes CDR1 SGHNT and CDR2 YENEEA. V lost 0 bases, J lost 8 bases, and 10 bases lay in between. The CDR3 consists of 13 residues. The CDR3 sequence: CASSLDHGRGYTF. The CDR3 DNA follows: TGTGCCAGCAGCTTAGATCATGGGCGAGGCTACACCTTC.

This clone was counted once. The J gene is TRBJ2-1, the V gene TRBV15; 14 bases fit TRBD2. Trimming removed 0 bases from V and 8 bases from J; junction bases left unmatched: 6. The germline V gene encodes CDR1 LNHNV and CDR2 YYDKDF (reference sequence). CDR3 length equals 17 residues. Here the CDR3 reads CATSREKGLAGAHEQFF. The CDR3 DNA sequence: TGTGCCACCAGCAGAGAAAAGGGACTAGCGGGAGCACATGAGCAGTTCTTC.

The chain has TRBV9 and TRBJ2-3; perhaps TRBD2 as D (5 bases). This CDR3 contains 16 residues. Germline V CDR1 and CDR2: SGDLS, YYNGEE. Trimming left V 3 bases short and J 2 bases short, with 16 bases between. CDR3 DNA sequence: TGTGCCAGCAGCGGCTCAAACGGGGAAAACACAGATACGCAGTATTTT. It is translated as CASSGSNGENTDTQYF.

The V gene is TRBV5-1, the J gene TRBJ1-3; D unclear. This CDR3 is 16 amino acids long. Germline V gene sequence: CDR1 SGHRS, CDR2 YFSETQ. The germline V and J ends were trimmed by 0 bases and 3 bases, with 13 bases remaining between them. In DNA form, the CDR3 reads TGCGCCAGCAGCTTGGTCGGAGGGAAGTATGGAAACACCATATATTTT. This encodes CASSLVGGKYGNTIYF.

This clone was observed a single time. V gene TRBV4-2 combines with J gene TRBJ1-6, with D possibly TRBD1 on 6 matching bases. Germline lookup yields CDR1 LGHNA and CDR2 YNFKEQ. CDR3 length: 15 amino acids. The ends were cut back, 8 bases at V and 7 bases at J, with 18 bases in the middle. The CDR3 nucleotides are TGTGCCAGCGCCACGACTGTTACAGGGAATTCACCCCTCCACTTT. Translating it yields CASATTVTGNSPLHF.

CDR3 DNA: TGTGCCAGCAGAAGACTCACCTCTGGAAACACCATATATTTT. This encodes CASRRLTSGNTIYF. The chain is built from TRBV6-5 and TRBJ1-3, with D uncertain. Germline-derived CDR1 and CDR2 are MNHEY and SVGAGI. Between the trimmed V and J ends, which lost 6 bases and 0 bases, there was a span of 9 bases. The CDR3 is 14 residues long.

The V call is TRBV14, the J call TRBJ2-1; 8 bases match TRBD2. The CDR3 runs 17 residues. Germline V CDR1 and CDR2: SGHDN, FVKESK. V was clipped by 4 bases and J by 8 bases; unmatched bases: 16. CDR3 in DNA: TGTGCCAGCAGCCCTCGGACGGGGGGGCGGGGGGCCGATGAGCAGTTCTTC. It specifies CASSPRTGGRGADEQFF. Together with reference TRBV14 and TRBJ2-1, the CDR3 gives the full variable domain: EAGVTQFPSHSVIEKGQTVTLRCDPISGHDNLYWYRRVMGKEIKFLLHFVKESKQDESGMPNNRFLAERTGGTYSTLKVQPAELEDSGVYFCASSPRTGGRGADEQFFGPGTRLTVL.

This clone was observed once. The germline gene is not matched at one end of the junction; a read error may be the cause. The V and J genes are TRBV18 and TRBJ2-7, with 8 positions matching TRBD1. Germline values: CDR1 KGHSH, CDR2 LQKENI. CDR3 length: 15 residues. Here the CDR3 reads CVSSPPAGQDYEQYF. Here the CDR3 DNA reads TGTGTCAGCTCACCACCGGCGGGACAGGATTACGAGCAGTACTTC.

The genes are TRBV6-5 and TRBJ2-1; TRBD1 agrees at 11 bases. V dropped 6 bases and J dropped 4; count of bases not matched to a gene: 2. CDR1 is MNHEY and CDR2 is SVGAGI in the germline V gene. The CDR3 loop spans 14 amino acids. The CDR3 sequence is CASRGQGDYNEQFF. The CDR3 DNA is TGTGCCAGCAGGGGACAGGGGGATTACAATGAGCAGTTCTTC.

This rearrangement joins TRBV7-8 to TRBJ1-5; 7 bases fit TRBD1. J lost 3 bases, V lost 3 bases, and 11 bases had no gene match. The CDR3 has 17 residues. The germline CDR1 and CDR2 sequences are SGHVS and FQNEAQ. CDR3 DNA sequence: TGTGCCAGCAGCTTCCAGAGTATGACAGGGTCCAATCAGCCCCAGCATTTT. Amino acids: CASSFQSMTGSNQPQHF.

The J gene is TRBJ1-2, the V gene TRBV3-1 (or the pseudogene TRBV3-2); D ambiguous. This CDR3 spans 14 amino acids. Germline assignment: CDR1 LGHDT and CDR2 YNNKEL (reference sequence). The V and J ends lost 3 bases and 4 bases respectively, with 12 bases between them. The CDR3 region has the DNA TGTGCCAGCAGCCAGGGTAGCGATGGCTATGGCTACACCTTC. Translation gives CASSQGSDGYGYTF.